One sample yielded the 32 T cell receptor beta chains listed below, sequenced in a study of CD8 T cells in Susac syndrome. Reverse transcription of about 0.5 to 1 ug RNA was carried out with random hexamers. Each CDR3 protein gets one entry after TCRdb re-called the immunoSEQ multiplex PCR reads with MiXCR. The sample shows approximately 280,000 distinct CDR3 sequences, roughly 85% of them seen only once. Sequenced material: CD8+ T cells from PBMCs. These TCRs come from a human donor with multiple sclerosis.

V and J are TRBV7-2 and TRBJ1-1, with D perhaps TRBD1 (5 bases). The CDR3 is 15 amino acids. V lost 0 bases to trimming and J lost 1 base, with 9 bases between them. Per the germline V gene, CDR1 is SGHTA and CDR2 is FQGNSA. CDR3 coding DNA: TGTGCCAGCAGCTTAGCGCAGGGTTGGAACACTGAAGCTTTCTTT. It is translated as CASSLAQGWNTEAFF.

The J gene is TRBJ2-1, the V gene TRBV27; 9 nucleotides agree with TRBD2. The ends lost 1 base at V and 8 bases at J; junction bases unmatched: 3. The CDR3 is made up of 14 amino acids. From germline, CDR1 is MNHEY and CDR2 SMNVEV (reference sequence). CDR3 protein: CASSLFSGSDEQFF. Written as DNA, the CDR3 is TGTGCCAGCAGTTTATTTAGCGGGAGTGATGAGCAGTTCTTC.

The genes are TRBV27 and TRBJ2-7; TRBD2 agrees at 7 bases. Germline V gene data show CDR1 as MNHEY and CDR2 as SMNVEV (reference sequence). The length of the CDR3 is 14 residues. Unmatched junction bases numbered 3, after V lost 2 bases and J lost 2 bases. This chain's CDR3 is CASSLRGVPYEQYF. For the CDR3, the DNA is TGTGCCAGCAGTTTACGGGGGGTCCCCTACGAGCAGTACTTC.

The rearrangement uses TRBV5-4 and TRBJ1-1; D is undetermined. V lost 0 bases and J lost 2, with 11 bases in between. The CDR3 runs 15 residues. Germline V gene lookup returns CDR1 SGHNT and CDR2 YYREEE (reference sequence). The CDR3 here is CASSLAKGFNTEAFF. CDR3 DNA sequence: TGTGCCAGCAGCTTGGCCAAGGGCTTCAACACTGAAGCTTTCTTT.

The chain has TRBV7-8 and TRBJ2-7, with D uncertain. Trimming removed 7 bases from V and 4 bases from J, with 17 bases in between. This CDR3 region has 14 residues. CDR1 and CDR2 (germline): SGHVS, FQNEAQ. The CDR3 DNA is TGTGCCAGCACCCCGTTAACCGGCTGGTACGAGCAGTACTTC. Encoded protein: CASTPLTGWYEQYF. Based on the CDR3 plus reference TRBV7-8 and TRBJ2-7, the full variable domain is GAGVSQSPRYKVAKRGQDVALRCDPISGHVSLFWYQQALGQGPEFLTYFQNEAQLDKSGLPSDRFFAERPEGSVSTLKIQRTQQEDSAVYLCASTPLTGWYEQYFGPGTRLTVT.

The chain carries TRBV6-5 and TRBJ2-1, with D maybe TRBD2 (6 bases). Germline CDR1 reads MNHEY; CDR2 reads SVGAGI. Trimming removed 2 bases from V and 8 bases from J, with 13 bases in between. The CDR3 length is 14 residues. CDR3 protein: CASSYDSSDYEQFF. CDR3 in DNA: TGTGCCAGCAGTTACGACTCTAGCGACTATGAGCAGTTCTTC.

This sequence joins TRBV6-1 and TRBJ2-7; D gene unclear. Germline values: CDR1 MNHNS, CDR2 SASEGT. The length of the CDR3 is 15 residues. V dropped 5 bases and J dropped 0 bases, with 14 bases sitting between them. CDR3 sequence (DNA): TGTGCCAGCAGTAAGATAGAGACGGCCTCCTACGAGCAGTACTTC. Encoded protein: CASSKIETASYEQYF.

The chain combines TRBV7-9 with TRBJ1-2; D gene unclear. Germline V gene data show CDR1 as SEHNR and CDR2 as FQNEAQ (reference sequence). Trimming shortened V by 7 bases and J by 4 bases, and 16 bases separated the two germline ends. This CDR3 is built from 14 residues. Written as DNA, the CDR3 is TGTGCCAGCATACTTGAGAACAGCCCCTATGGCTACACCTTC. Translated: CASILENSPYGYTF.

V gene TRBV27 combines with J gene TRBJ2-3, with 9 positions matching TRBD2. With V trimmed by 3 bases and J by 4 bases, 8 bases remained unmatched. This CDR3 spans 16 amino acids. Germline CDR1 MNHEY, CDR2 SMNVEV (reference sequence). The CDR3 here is CASSFIGGRGSDTQYF. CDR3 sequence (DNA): TGTGCCAGCAGTTTTATCGGCGGGAGGGGGTCAGATACGCAGTATTTT.

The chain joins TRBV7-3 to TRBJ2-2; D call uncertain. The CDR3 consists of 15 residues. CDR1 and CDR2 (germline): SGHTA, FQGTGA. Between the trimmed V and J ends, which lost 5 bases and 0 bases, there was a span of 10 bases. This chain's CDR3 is CASSRRGSNTGELFF. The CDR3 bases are TGTGCCAGCAGCAGGAGAGGTTCGAACACCGGGGAGCTGTTTTTT.

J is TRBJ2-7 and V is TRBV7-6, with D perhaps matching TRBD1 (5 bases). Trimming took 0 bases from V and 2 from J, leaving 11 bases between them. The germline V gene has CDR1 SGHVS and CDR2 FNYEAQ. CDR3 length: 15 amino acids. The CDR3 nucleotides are TGTGCCAGCAGCTTAGCCCAGGGTGAAACCTACGAGCAGTACTTC. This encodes CASSLAQGETYEQYF.

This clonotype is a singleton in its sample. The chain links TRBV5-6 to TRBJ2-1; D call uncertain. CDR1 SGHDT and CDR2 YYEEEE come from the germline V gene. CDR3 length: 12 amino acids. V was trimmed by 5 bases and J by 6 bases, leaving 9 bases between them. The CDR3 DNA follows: TGTGCCAGCAGTCGGAACTTCAATGAGCAGTTCTTC. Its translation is CASSRNFNEQFF.

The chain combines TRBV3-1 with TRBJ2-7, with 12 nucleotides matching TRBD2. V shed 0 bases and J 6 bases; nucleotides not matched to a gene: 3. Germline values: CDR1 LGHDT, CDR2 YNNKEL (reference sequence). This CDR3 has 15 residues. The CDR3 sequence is CASSQETSGRSEQYF. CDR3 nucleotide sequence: TGTGCCAGCAGCCAAGAAACTAGCGGGAGGAGCGAGCAGTACTTC.

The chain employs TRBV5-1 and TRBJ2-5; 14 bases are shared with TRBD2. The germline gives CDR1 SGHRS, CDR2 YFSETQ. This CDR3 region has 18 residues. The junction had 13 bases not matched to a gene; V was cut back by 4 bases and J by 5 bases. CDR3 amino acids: CASSRRGTSGRGDETQYF. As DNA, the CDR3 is TGCGCCAGCAGCCGAAGGGGGACTAGCGGGAGAGGGGACGAGACCCAGTACTTC. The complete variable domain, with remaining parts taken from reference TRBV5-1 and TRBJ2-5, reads KAGVTQTPRYLIKTRGQQVTLSCSPISGHRSVSWYQQTPGQGLQFLFEYFSETQRNKGNFPGRFSGRQFSNSRSEMNVSTLELGDSALYLCASSRRGTSGRGDETQYFGPGTRLLVL.

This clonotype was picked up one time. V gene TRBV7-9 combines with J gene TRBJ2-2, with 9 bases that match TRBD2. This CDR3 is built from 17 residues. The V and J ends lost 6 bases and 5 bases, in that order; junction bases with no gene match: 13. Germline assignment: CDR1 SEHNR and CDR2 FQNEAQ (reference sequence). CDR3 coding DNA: TGTGCCAGCAGACCACCCGGGACTAGCCCCTGGACCGGGGAGCTGTTTTTT. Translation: CASRPPGTSPWTGELFF.

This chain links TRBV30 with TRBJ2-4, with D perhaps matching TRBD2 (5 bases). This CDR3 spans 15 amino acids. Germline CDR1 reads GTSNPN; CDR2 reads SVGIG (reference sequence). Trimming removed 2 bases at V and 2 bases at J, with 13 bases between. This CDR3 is CAWSQPPGTKNIQYF. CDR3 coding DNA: TGTGCCTGGAGTCAACCCCCGGGGACCAAAAACATTCAGTACTTC.

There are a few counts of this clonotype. Here the CDR3 DNA reads TGTGCCAGCAGCTCAGTAGCGGGAGTAAGCGGGGAGCTGTTTTTT. Residues: CASSSVAGVSGELFF. The V gene is TRBV5-4, the J gene TRBJ2-2; 9 positions agree with TRBD2. CDR3 length equals 15 residues. The V gene end was trimmed by 3 bases and the J gene end by 7 bases; junction bases not matched to a gene: 7. CDR1 is SGHNT, CDR2 YYREEE, per germline (reference sequence).

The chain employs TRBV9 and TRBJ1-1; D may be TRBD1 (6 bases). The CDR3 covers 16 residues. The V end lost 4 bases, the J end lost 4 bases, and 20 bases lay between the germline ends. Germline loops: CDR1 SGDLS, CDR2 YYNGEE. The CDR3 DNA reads TGTGCCAGCAGCCTCCTGAGGGGGGGGCGCGGCACTGAAGCTTTCTTT. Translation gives CASSLLRGGRGTEAFF.

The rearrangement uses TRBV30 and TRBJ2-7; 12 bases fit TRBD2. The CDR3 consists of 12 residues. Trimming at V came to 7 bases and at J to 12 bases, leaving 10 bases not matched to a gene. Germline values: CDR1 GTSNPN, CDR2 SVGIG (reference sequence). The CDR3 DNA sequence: TGTGCCTTTGCGACTAGCGGGAGTTGGCGGTACTTC. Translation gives CAFATSGSWRYF.

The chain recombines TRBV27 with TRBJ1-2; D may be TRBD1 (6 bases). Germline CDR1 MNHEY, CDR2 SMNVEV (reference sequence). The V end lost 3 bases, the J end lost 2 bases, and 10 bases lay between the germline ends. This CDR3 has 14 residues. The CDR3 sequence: CASSFQGSNYGYTF. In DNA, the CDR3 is TGTGCCAGCAGTTTCCAGGGGTCGAACTATGGCTACACCTTC.

The CDR3 sequence: CSANSMREGPRGGELFF. The CDR3 DNA sequence: TGCAGTGCTAATTCGATGCGGGAGGGCCCTCGAGGCGGGGAGCTGTTTTTT. The chain joins TRBV20-1 to TRBJ2-2, with 9 positions matching TRBD2. Germline CDR1 and CDR2: DFQATT and SNEGSKA (reference sequence). Trimming cost V 4 bases and J 7 bases; bases outside gene matches: 16. The CDR3 is made up of 17 amino acids.

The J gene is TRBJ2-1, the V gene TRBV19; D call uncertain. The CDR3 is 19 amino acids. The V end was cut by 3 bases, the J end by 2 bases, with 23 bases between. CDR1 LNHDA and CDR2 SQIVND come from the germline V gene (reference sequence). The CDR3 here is CASSMGPRSLAPTYNEQFF. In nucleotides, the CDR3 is TGTGCCAGTAGTATGGGCCCTAGGTCCTTAGCCCCAACCTACAATGAGCAGTTCTTC.

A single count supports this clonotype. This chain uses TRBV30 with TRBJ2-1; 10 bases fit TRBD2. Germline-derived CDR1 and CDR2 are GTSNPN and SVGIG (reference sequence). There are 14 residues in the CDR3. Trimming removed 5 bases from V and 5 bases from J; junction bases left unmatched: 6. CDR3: CAWFSGLADNEQFF. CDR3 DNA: TGTGCCTGGTTTAGCGGACTAGCGGACAATGAGCAGTTCTTC. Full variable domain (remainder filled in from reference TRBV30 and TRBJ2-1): SQTIHQWPATLVQPVGSPLSLECTVEGTSNPNLYWYRQAAGRGLQLLFYSVGIGQISSEVPQNLSASRPQDRQFILSSKKLLLSDSGFYLCAWFSGLADNEQFFGPGTRLTVL.

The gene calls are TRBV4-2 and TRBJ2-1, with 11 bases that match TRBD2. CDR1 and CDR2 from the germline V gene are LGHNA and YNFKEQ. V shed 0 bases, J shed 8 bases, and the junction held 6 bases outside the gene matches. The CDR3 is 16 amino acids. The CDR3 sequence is CASSQELAGEGDEQFF. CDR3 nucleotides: TGTGCCAGCAGCCAAGAACTAGCGGGAGAAGGCGATGAGCAGTTCTTC.

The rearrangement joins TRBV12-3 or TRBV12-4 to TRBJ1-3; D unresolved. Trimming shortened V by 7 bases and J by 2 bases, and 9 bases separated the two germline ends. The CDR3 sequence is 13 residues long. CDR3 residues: CASTGGTGNTIYF. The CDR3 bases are TGTGCCAGCACCGGAGGGACTGGAAACACCATATATTTT.

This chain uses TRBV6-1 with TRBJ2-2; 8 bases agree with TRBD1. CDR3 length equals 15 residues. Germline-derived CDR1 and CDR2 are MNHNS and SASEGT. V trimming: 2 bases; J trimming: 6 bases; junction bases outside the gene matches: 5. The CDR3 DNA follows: TGTGCCAGCAGTGAAAGGACAGGGTGGGCCGGGGAGCTGTTTTTT. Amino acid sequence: CASSERTGWAGELFF.

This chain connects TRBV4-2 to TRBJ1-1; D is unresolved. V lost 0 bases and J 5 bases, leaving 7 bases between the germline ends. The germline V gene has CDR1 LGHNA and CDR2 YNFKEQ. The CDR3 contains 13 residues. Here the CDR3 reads CASSQEDLTEAFF. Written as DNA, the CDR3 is TGTGCCAGCAGCCAAGAAGATCTGACTGAAGCTTTCTTT.

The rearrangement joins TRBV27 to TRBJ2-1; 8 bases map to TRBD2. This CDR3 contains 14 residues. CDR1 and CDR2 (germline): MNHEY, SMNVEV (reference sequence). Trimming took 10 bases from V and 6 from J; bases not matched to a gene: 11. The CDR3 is CATTILAGFNEQFF. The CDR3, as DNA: TGTGCCACCACTATTCTAGCGGGTTTCAATGAGCAGTTCTTC.

CDR3 nucleotides: TGTGCCAGCAGCCGGGGACTAGCGGGAGTCATCTACGAGCAGTACTTC. Translating it yields CASSRGLAGVIYEQYF. The gene calls are TRBV5-4 and TRBJ2-7, with 14 bases aligning to TRBD2. J gave up 3 bases and V 4 bases, and 6 bases lay outside the gene matches. This CDR3 contains 16 residues. CDR1 SGHNT and CDR2 YYREEE come from the germline V gene (reference sequence).

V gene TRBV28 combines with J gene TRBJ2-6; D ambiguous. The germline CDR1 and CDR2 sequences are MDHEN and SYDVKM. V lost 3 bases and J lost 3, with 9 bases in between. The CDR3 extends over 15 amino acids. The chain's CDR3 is CASSFSGVGANVLTF. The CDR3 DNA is TGTGCCAGCAGTTTTTCTGGGGTTGGGGCCAACGTCCTGACTTTC.

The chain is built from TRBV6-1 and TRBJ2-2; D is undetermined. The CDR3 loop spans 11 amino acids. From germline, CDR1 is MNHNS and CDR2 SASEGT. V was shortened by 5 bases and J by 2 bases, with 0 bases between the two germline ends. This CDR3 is CASSNTGELFF. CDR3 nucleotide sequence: TGTGCCAGCAGTAACACCGGGGAGCTGTTTTTT.

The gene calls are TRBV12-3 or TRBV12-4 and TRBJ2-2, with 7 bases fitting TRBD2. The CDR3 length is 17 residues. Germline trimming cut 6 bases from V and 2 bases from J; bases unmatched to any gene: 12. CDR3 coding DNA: TGTGCCAGCAGCCCACCTTGGGGGAGGGAAAACACCGGGGAGCTGTTTTTT. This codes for CASSPPWGRENTGELFF.